This TCR beta chain originates from a study of molecular identifiers for immune sequencing clone quantification. General study points: Over 98% of effector molecules, yet under 1% of naive-cell molecules, were held by clones above 20 RNA copies.

The CDR3 runs 12 residues. Between the trimmed V and J ends, which lost 6 bases and 8 bases, there was a span of 11 bases. In germline, CDR1 is MNHNS, CDR2 SASEGT. TCRdb fed the PCR reads into MiXCR, producing one record per CDR3 protein. The table records around 480,000 distinct CDR3 sequences, around 21% of them present only once. On this clonotype: Its antigen is undetermined.

What was sequenced was naive CD8+ T cells from blood, with Jurkat cell RNA spiked in. The subset was: FACS-sorted CD8+CD4-CCR7+CD45RA+ naive T cells. The rearrangement uses TRBV6-1 and TRBJ2-1; a weak D match, TRBD2 (5 bases). This sequence originates from a human donor in good health. Some libraries in this study had Jurkat cell RNA spiked in. CDR3 bases: TGTGCCAGCAGGACTTTTAGCGATGAGCAGTTCTTC. Protein sequence: CASRTFSDEQFF.